These 8 T cell receptor beta chains were all obtained from the same sample, sequenced in a study of blood T cells in healthy people across ages. A sample-barcoded 5' primer and a J-beta primer mix were used in a second PCR of about 6 to 12 cycles. One entry per CDR3 protein results from TCRdb running MiXCR on the 5' RACE reads. The sample has around 1,500,000 distinct CDR3 sequences, approximately 40% seen once; the top ten hold 7.9%. Sequenced material: blood. The source is a woman aged 18-30 years in good health.

For this clonotype: A junction boundary mismatches the germline segment, possibly from a read error. The rearrangement joins TRBV29-1 to TRBJ2-1; 11 bases match TRBD2. The CDR3 spans 16 residues. Per germline, CDR1 SQVTM and CDR2 ANQGSEA. This CDR3 is CSVVQIAGGSYNGQFF. Written as DNA, the CDR3 is TGCAGCGTTGTCCAAATAGCGGGAGGGTCCTACAATGGGCAGTTCTTC.

This clonotype has only a few counts. The rearrangement uses TRBV3-1 and TRBJ1-2; D possibly corresponds to TRBD1 (5 bases). V was pared by 2 bases and J by 5 bases, with 12 bases between. This CDR3 comprises 14 residues. CDR1 is LGHDT, CDR2 YNNKEL, per germline (reference sequence). The CDR3 reads CASSQRGNLYGYTF. CDR3 in DNA: TGTGCCAGCAGCCAAAGGGGAAACTTATATGGCTACACCTTC.

The chain has TRBV30 and TRBJ2-2; D is perhaps TRBD1 (6 bases). CDR3 length: 14 amino acids. Germline CDR1 reads GTSNPN; CDR2 reads SVGIG (reference sequence). Trimming removed 4 bases from V and 4 bases from J, with 13 bases in between. The CDR3 DNA is TGTGCCTGGACGGTGGGGGCAGGCACCGGGGAGCTGTTTTTT. Translation: CAWTVGAGTGELFF.

The J gene is TRBJ2-1, the V gene TRBV11-1, with 12 bases matching TRBD2. This CDR3 spans 16 amino acids. The junction had 11 bases not matched to a gene; V was cut back by 5 bases and J by 9 bases. The germline CDR1 and CDR2 sequences are SGHAT and FQDESV (reference sequence). The chain's CDR3 is CASSPPQLAGGGEQFF. CDR3 DNA sequence: TGTGCCAGCAGCCCCCCCCAGCTAGCGGGAGGGGGTGAGCAGTTCTTC.

This clonotype was counted a few times. This chain connects TRBV11-1 to TRBJ2-7; unclear D gene. The germline V gene has CDR1 SGHAT and CDR2 FQDESV (reference sequence). V was shortened by 7 bases and J by 3 bases, with 13 bases between the two germline ends. This CDR3 is 13 amino acids long. The CDR3 protein is CASNIPGNYEQYF. For the CDR3, the DNA is TGTGCCAGCAATATCCCAGGCAACTACGAGCAGTACTTC. Together with reference TRBV11-1 and TRBJ2-7, the CDR3 gives the full variable domain: EAEVAQSPRYKITEKSQAVAFWCDPISGHATLYWYRQILGQGPELLVQFQDESVVDDSQLPKDRFSAERLKGVDSTLKIQPAELGDSAMYLCASNIPGNYEQYFGPGTRLTVT.

This clonotype was observed a single time. The chain links TRBV5-1 to TRBJ2-2, with TRBD2 matching 9 bases. In germline, CDR1 is SGHRS, CDR2 YFSETQ. CDR3 size: 16 residues. V trimming: 0 bases; J trimming: 4 bases; junction bases outside the gene matches: 4. Written as DNA, the CDR3 is TGCGCCAGCAGCTTGGCCGGACTAGCGATCACCGGGGAGCTGTTTTTT. Residues: CASSLAGLAITGELFF.

The sample holds a few counts of this clonotype. The chain combines TRBV6-1 with TRBJ2-1; possible D gene TRBD1, 6 bases. Germline CDR1 is MNHNS and CDR2 is SASEGT. Between the trimmed V and J ends, which lost 6 bases and 2 bases, there was a span of 14 bases. The CDR3 has 15 amino acids. Written as DNA, the CDR3 is TGTGCCAGCAGAGCTAGGGGGACACCCTACAATGAGCAGTTCTTC. As protein: CASRARGTPYNEQFF.

This clonotype was found once. The chain employs TRBV5-5 and TRBJ1-1; a weak D match, TRBD1 (6 bases). Trimming pared 4 bases from V and 5 bases from J, leaving 24 bases between. Germline V gives CDR1 SGHKS, CDR2 YYEKEE (reference sequence). CDR3 length: 17 amino acids. The DNA for the CDR3 is TGTGCCAGCAGCCCTCGGACAGAAATAATAAGGGGGACTGAAGCTTTCTTT. It yields the protein CASSPRTEIIRGTEAFF. Looking up the rest from reference TRBV5-5 and TRBJ1-1 gives the full variable domain: DAGVTQSPTHLIKTRGQQVTLRCSPISGHKSVSWYQQVLGQGPQFIFQYYEKEERGRGNFPDRFSARQFPNYSSELNVNALLLGDSALYLCASSPRTEIIRGTEAFFGQGTRLTVV.